These 18 T cell receptor beta chains were all obtained from the same sample, sequenced in a study of shared clonotypes between healthy human individuals. The table came from immunoSEQ multiplex PCR; TCRdb's copy has only in-frame clones and leaves some out. The sample shows around 640,000 clones, 95% to 97% of them seen only once. As defined, naive CD8 cells were CD45RO-negative and positively selected for CCR7, with terminally differentiated effector memory CD45RA+ cells excluded. The sequenced material came from naive CD8+ T cells sorted from blood. These receptors all come from a young woman in good health.

The genes are TRBV13 and TRBJ2-1, with D perhaps given as TRBD1 or TRBD2 (7 bases each). This CDR3 spans 16 amino acids. V lost 5 bases, J lost 0 bases, and 14 bases lay in between. Germline CDR1 and CDR2: PRHDT and FYEKMQ (reference sequence). As DNA, the CDR3 is TGTGCCAGCAGCAATGACAGGGAGGGCTCCTACAATGAGCAGTTCTTC. Residues: CASSNDREGSYNEQFF.

This CDR3 is CASSVGGTGPLVYEQYF. DNA of the CDR3: TGTGCCAGCAGCGTAGGGGGGACCGGGCCCCTGGTCTACGAGCAGTACTTC. The chain uses TRBV9 and TRBJ2-5; tentatively, D is TRBD1 or TRBD2 (5 bases each). Near its end, the DNA agrees better with TRBJ2-7, so the J call may be wrong. The CDR3 is made up of 17 amino acids. The germline V gene encodes CDR1 SGDLS and CDR2 YYNGEE.

The V and J genes are TRBV30 and TRBJ1-1; D is uncertain. This CDR3 has 12 amino acids. CDR1 GTSNPN and CDR2 SVGIG come from the germline V gene (reference sequence). The V gene lost 4 bases and the J gene lost 8 bases, with 14 bases spanning the gap. In nucleotides, the CDR3 is TGTGCCTGGATAAACGGGCCACTGGAAGCTTTCTTT. This translates into CAWINGPLEAFF.

The chain is built from TRBV4-1 and TRBJ2-1; 14 bases match TRBD2. CDR1 and CDR2 from the germline V gene are MGHRA and YSYEKL. The CDR3 length is 20 residues. Trimming removed 0 bases from V and 9 bases from J; junction bases left unmatched: 16. The CDR3 DNA is TGCGCCAGCAGCCAAGAGTACCCCGGGACTAGCGGGAGTGTCCCCTTTGAGCAGTTCTTC. Its protein product is CASSQEYPGTSGSVPFEQFF.

The chain is built from TRBV5-1 and TRBJ2-1, with D tentatively TRBD2 (5 bases). The CDR3 spans 13 residues. Trimming shortened V by 4 bases and J by 6 bases, and 11 bases separated the two germline ends. Germline V lookup: CDR1 SGHRS, CDR2 YFSETQ. CDR3 region: CASSVLAGNEQFF. CDR3 nucleotides: TGCGCCAGCAGCGTCCTAGCCGGCAATGAGCAGTTCTTC.

The V and J genes are TRBV21-1 and TRBJ1-1. TRBV21-1 is listed as a pseudogene. The CDR3 is made up of 13 amino acids. The CDR3 DNA reads as TGTGCCAGCAGCAAAGCAGTAAACACTGAAGCTTTCTTT. This sequence encodes CASSKAVNTEAFF.

This chain links TRBV19 with TRBJ2-1, with D perhaps TRBD2 (5 bases). The V end lost 0 bases, the J end lost 5 bases, and 8 bases lay between the germline ends. Germline values: CDR1 LNHDA, CDR2 SQIVND (reference sequence). The CDR3 runs to 14 residues. CDR3 nucleotides: TGTGCCAGTAGTATAGACGGGGAAGACAATGAGCAGTTCTTC. It codes for CASSIDGEDNEQFF.

This chain links TRBV28 with TRBJ2-1; 8 bases map to TRBD1. Germline V CDR1 and CDR2: MDHEN, SYDVKM. The trim removed 8 bases at V and 3 bases at J, leaving 9 bases unmatched. The CDR3 has 15 amino acids. CDR3: CASRPPGQVYNEQFF. In DNA, the CDR3 is TGTGCCAGCCGTCCACCGGGACAGGTCTACAATGAGCAGTTCTTC. The complete variable domain, with remaining parts taken from reference TRBV28 and TRBJ2-1, reads DVKVTQSSRYLVKRTGEKVFLECVQDMDHENMFWYRQDPGLGLRLIYFSYDVKMKEKGDIPEGYSVSREKKERFSLILESASTNQTSMYLCASRPPGQVYNEQFFGPGTRLTVL.

CDR3 sequence: CASSFRQGSEKLFF. The DNA for the CDR3 is TGTGCCAGCAGTTTCAGACAGGGTTCTGAAAAACTGTTTTTT. J is TRBJ1-4 and V is TRBV27; TRBD1 matches at 7 bases. The CDR3 loop spans 14 amino acids. The trim removed 3 bases at V and 7 bases at J, leaving 5 bases unmatched. CDR1 is MNHEY and CDR2 is SMNVEV in the germline V gene (reference sequence).

The V and J genes are TRBV27 and TRBJ2-1; perhaps TRBD2 as D (5 bases). The V end lost 1 base, the J end lost 8 bases, and 12 bases lay between the germline ends. CDR1 is MNHEY and CDR2 is SMNVEV in the germline V gene (reference sequence). The CDR3 length is 14 residues. DNA for the CDR3: TGTGCCAGCAGTTTATATACAGCGGTGGATGAGCAGTTCTTC. Its translation is CASSLYTAVDEQFF.

The chain links TRBV5-1 to TRBJ2-7; D is unclear. This CDR3 has 14 residues. The germline CDR1 and CDR2 sequences are SGHRS and YFSETQ. The V end was cut by 3 bases, the J end by 2 bases, with 12 bases between. The CDR3 protein is CASSSGRQAYEQYF. CDR3 DNA: TGCGCCAGCAGCTCCGGCCGGCAAGCCTACGAGCAGTACTTC. Full variable domain (remainder filled in from reference TRBV5-1 and TRBJ2-7): KAGVTQTPRYLIKTRGQQVTLSCSPISGHRSVSWYQQTPGQGLQFLFEYFSETQRNKGNFPGRFSGRQFSNSRSEMNVSTLELGDSALYLCASSSGRQAYEQYFGPGTRLTVT.

The chain has TRBV10-3 and TRBJ2-3, with 7 bases aligning to TRBD2. The CDR3 has 15 amino acids. Trimming took 7 bases from V and 1 from J; bases not matched to a gene: 8. Germline CDR1 reads ENHRY; CDR2 reads SYGVKD. CDR3 DNA: TGTGCCATCAAGGAAGCGGGAACAGGCACAGATACGCAGTATTTT. Residues: CAIKEAGTGTDTQYF.

V gene TRBV2 combines with J gene TRBJ2-1; possibly TRBD1 for D (6 bases). Trimming removed 7 bases at V and 1 base at J, with 14 bases between. There are 15 residues in the CDR3. Germline V CDR1 and CDR2: SNHLY, FYNNEI. In DNA form, the CDR3 reads TGTGCCAGCACAACAGGGTTTAAGTCCTACAATGAGCAGTTCTTC. Translating gives CASTTGFKSYNEQFF.

A remark on this clone: The junction shows a germline mismatch at one end, possibly a read error. V usage is TRBV9 and J usage is TRBJ2-3; tentative D call: TRBD2 (6 bases). Germline-derived CDR1 and CDR2 are SGDLS and YYNGEE. The CDR3 is 18 residues long. CDR3: CASTVSPRDFSSTDTQYF. In nucleotides, the CDR3 is TGTGCCAGCACCGTAAGCCCCCGGGACTTTTCTTCCACAGATACGCAGTATTTT.

The V call is TRBV21-1, the J call TRBJ1-5. TRBV21-1 is given as a pseudogene. The CDR3 spans 15 residues. The CDR3 DNA is TGTGCCAGCAGCGCCCGGCAGGTCGTGGAGCAGCCCCAGCATTTT. Protein product: CASSARQVVEQPQHF.

The chain links TRBV7-6 to TRBJ2-2; 13 bases line up with TRBD2. The CDR3 has 17 amino acids. The ends lost 5 bases at V and 3 bases at J; junction bases unmatched: 6. CDR1 and CDR2 (germline): SGHVS, FNYEAQ. The CDR3 DNA sequence: TGTGCCAGCAGCACACTAGCGGGAGGGTCTGACACCGGGGAGCTGTTTTTT. This gives the protein CASSTLAGGSDTGELFF.

The chain joins TRBV27 to TRBJ2-5, with 14 bases matching TRBD2. The germline gives CDR1 MNHEY, CDR2 SMNVEV (reference sequence). The CDR3 is 19 residues long. Trimming at V came to 4 bases and at J to 0 bases, leaving 10 bases not matched to a gene. The CDR3 nucleotides read TGTGCCAGCAGTTCCCCCCGGACTAGCGGGAGGAGAAACCAAGAGACCCAGTACTTC. It yields the protein CASSSPRTSGRRNQETQYF.

This clone was observed a few times. This chain links TRBV9 with TRBJ1-2, with 8 bases lining up with TRBD1. J was trimmed by 4 bases and V by 8 bases; bases with no gene match: 13. The CDR3 length is 15 residues. Germline CDR1 is SGDLS and CDR2 is YYNGEE. DNA of the CDR3: TGTGCCAGTTCAGGGACAGGCAGTTCGGGCTATGGCTACACCTTC. This translates into CASSGTGSSGYGYTF.